The 15 T cell receptor beta chains listed next were all sequenced from one sample in a study of cytomegalovirus exposure and HLA in healthy donors. The study ran its PCR with 60 Vbeta and 13 Jbeta primers. Libraries were prepared by immunoSEQ multiplex PCR; TCRdb keeps only in-frame clonotypes and omits some of them. This sample has approximately 100,000 clones, with 70% found just once. The sample consisted of PBMCs. The receptors stem from a man aged 40-49 years in good health and CMV-seropositive.

This chain connects TRBV27 to TRBJ2-5, with D maybe TRBD2 (6 bases). The CDR3 runs to 13 residues. V was clipped by 5 bases and J by 5 bases, with 12 bases between them. The germline V gene has CDR1 MNHEY and CDR2 SMNVEV (reference sequence). DNA for the CDR3: TGTGCCAGCAGTCCGACTAGTGAGGAGACCCAGTACTTC. It is translated as CASSPTSEETQYF.

The chain employs TRBV19 and TRBJ1-2, with 10 positions matching TRBD1. The CDR3 is 14 amino acids. V gave up 5 bases and J gave up 10 bases; unmatched junction bases: 10. The germline V gene has CDR1 LNHDA and CDR2 SQIVND (reference sequence). The CDR3 nucleotides read TGTGCCAGTAGTGATTTTGACAGGGGGCTCTCCTACACCTTC. Its protein product is CASSDFDRGLSYTF.

V gene TRBV11-2 combines with J gene TRBJ2-5, with D maybe TRBD2 (6 bases). Between the trimmed V and J ends, which lost 0 bases and 5 bases, there was a span of 22 bases. The V gene's germline CDR1 is SGHAT and CDR2 FQNNGV. The CDR3 spans 18 residues. CDR3 nucleotide sequence: TGTGCCAGCAGCTTAGATTGGGGAGGTAGCGCGACCTTGGAGACCCAGTACTTC. It is translated as CASSLDWGGSATLETQYF.

The chain couples TRBV6-5 to TRBJ2-2, with TRBD2 as a possible D gene (6 bases). V was pared by 5 bases and J by 6 bases, with 10 bases between. Germline CDR1 is MNHEY and CDR2 is SVGAGI. The CDR3 runs 13 residues. The CDR3 DNA reads TGTGCCAGCAGTCCGGGGGAATCCGGGGAGCTGTTTTTT. It translates to CASSPGESGELFF.

This chain joins TRBV6-6 and TRBJ2-7; 10 bases match TRBD1. After removal of 4 bases from V and 0 bases from J, the junction contained 6 bases not matched to a gene. Germline CDR1 and CDR2: MNHNY and SVGAGI (reference sequence). CDR3 length: 16 amino acids. DNA for the CDR3: TGTGCCAGCAGTTCTCGGACAGGGGGGAGCTCCTACGAGCAGTACTTC. It codes for CASSSRTGGSSYEQYF.

This chain uses TRBV6-6 with TRBJ1-2; maybe TRBD1 (6 bases). Per the germline V gene, CDR1 is MNHNY and CDR2 is SVGAGI (reference sequence). The ends were cut back, 5 bases at V and 5 bases at J, with 12 bases in the middle. The CDR3 length is 13 residues. CDR3 sequence reads: CASSPGQSYGYTF. The CDR3 nucleotides read TGTGCCAGCAGTCCCGGACAGTCTTATGGCTACACCTTC.

The chain has TRBV19 and TRBJ2-5, with 8 bases fitting TRBD2. Per the germline V gene, CDR1 is LNHDA and CDR2 is SQIVND (reference sequence). With V trimmed by 8 bases and J by 2 bases, 13 bases remained unmatched. The CDR3 covers 16 residues. The CDR3 region is CASSTTSGEFQETQYF. DNA of the CDR3: TGTGCCAGTTCCACAACTAGCGGAGAATTTCAAGAGACCCAGTACTTC.

This chain uses TRBV2 with TRBJ2-7, with D possibly matching TRBD1 (5 bases). V was pared by 1 base and J by 7 bases, with 11 bases between. Germline V gene data show CDR1 as SNHLY and CDR2 as FYNNEI. The CDR3 runs to 13 residues. This CDR3 reads CASSEEGVREQYV. CDR3 DNA sequence: TGTGCCAGCAGTGAAGAAGGGGTTCGGGAGCAGTACGTC.

J is TRBJ1-6 and V is TRBV29-1; 9 bases match TRBD1. Germline CDR1 is SQVTM and CDR2 is ANQGSEA. V shed 6 bases and J 7 bases; nucleotides not matched to a gene: 4. The CDR3 contains 13 residues. The CDR3 DNA reads as TGCAGCGTGTGGACAGGGGAGAATTCACCCCTCCACTTT. Translation: CSVWTGENSPLHF.

The chain links TRBV9 to TRBJ1-4; 9 bases agree with TRBD1. Germline loops: CDR1 SGDLS, CDR2 YYNGEE. The CDR3 is 14 residues long. Trimming took 3 bases from V and 5 from J; bases not matched to a gene: 2. CDR3: CASSETGGNEKLFF. The CDR3 bases are TGTGCCAGCAGCGAGACAGGGGGGAATGAAAAACTGTTTTTT.

The chain uses TRBV10-3 and TRBJ2-3; TRBD2 might be the D (5 bases). CDR3 length equals 15 residues. Between the trimmed V and J ends, which lost 2 bases and 1 base, there was a span of 10 bases. The germline CDR1 and CDR2 sequences are ENHRY and SYGVKD. The CDR3 protein is CAISELGEGTDTQYF. CDR3 nucleotide sequence: TGTGCCATCAGTGAGCTCGGGGAAGGCACAGATACGCAGTATTTT.

V usage is TRBV12-2 and J usage is TRBJ2-6; the listed D gene, TRBD1, was not tested against the DNA. TRBV12-2 is tagged as a pseudogene. The CDR3 sequence is 18 residues long. The CDR3 bases are TGTGCAAGTCGCTTAGTGCAGGGGTTTGTGGCTGGGGCCAACGTCCTGACTTTC. Translating it yields CASRLVQGFVAGANVLTF.

This chain links TRBV9 with TRBJ2-1; TRBD2 agrees at 7 bases. This CDR3 contains 15 residues. J was trimmed by 8 bases and V by 4 bases; bases with no gene match: 12. The V gene's germline CDR1 is SGDLS and CDR2 YYNGEE. The CDR3 sequence: CASSRGRVGGDEQFF. The CDR3 bases are TGTGCCAGCAGCCGGGGAAGGGTGGGGGGGGATGAGCAGTTCTTC.

In its sample, this clone was seen a few times. The chain uses TRBV5-6 and TRBJ2-6; D call uncertain. With 3 bases removed from V and 0 bases from J, the gap between germline ends came to 4 bases. In germline, CDR1 is SGHDT, CDR2 YYEEEE. This CDR3 is built from 14 residues. The CDR3 loop reads CASSWASGANVLTF. Here the CDR3 DNA reads TGTGCCAGCAGCTGGGCCTCTGGGGCCAACGTCCTGACTTTC.

The table lists this clone with a few counts. One end of the junction is discordant with germline, which a read error may explain. This rearrangement joins TRBV7-9 to TRBJ2-7, with 13 bases identical to TRBD2. The CDR3 has 17 amino acids. Germline V gene lookup returns CDR1 SEHNR and CDR2 FQNEAQ (reference sequence). The CDR3 DNA reads TGTTCCAGCAGCTTAGGGGGACTAGCGGGATCCTCTTTGAAGCAGTACTTC. This sequence encodes CSSSLGGLAGSSLKQYF.